This TCR beta chain was found in a study of blood T cell repertoires in COVID-19. Study-wide background: From the United States, Italy and Spain came samples of acute and convalescent COVID-19. Sources were T cells, B-cell-depleted T cells, or PBMCs; the material itself was cDNA or gDNA.

In the study's own analysis: By means of reference gene primer amplification, nucleated cell counts were estimated. Sequencing was performed with immunoSEQ multiplex PCR; in TCRdb, only in-frame clones are kept and a portion is missing. V and J calls and clone size are given by that table; D and trimming were obtained from the DNA. This sample has fewer than 80,000 clones, with more than 60% found just once. The CDR3 has 11 residues. CDR1 and CDR2 from the germline V gene are MNHEY and SMNVEV (reference sequence). Trimming removed 10 bases from V and 7 bases from J, with 13 bases in between. This sequence was found in a man aged 55-75 years with acute or convalescent COVID-19. The J gene is TRBJ1-2, the V gene TRBV27, with D tentatively TRBD1 (6 bases). The source material was peripheral blood. The CDR3: CATYRDTGYTF. The CDR3 nucleotides read TGTGCCACCTACAGGGATACTGGCTACACCTTC.